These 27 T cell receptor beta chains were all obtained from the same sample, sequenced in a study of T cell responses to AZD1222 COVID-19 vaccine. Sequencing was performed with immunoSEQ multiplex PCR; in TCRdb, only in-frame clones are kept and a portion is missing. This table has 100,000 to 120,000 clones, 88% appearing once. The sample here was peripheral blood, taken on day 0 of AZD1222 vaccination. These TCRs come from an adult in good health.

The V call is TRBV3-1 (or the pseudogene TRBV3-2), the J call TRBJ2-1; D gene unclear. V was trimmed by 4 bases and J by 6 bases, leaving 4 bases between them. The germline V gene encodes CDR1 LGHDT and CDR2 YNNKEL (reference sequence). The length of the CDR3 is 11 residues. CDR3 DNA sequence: TGTGCCAGCAGCCTTAGCAATGAGCAGTTCTTC. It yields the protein CASSLSNEQFF.

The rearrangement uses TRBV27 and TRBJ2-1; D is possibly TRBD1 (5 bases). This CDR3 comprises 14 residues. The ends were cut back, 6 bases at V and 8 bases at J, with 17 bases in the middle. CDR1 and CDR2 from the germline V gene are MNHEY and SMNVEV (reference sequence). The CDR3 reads CASRMKGFGDEQFF. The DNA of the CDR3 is TGTGCCAGCAGAATGAAGGGGTTTGGGGATGAGCAGTTCTTC.

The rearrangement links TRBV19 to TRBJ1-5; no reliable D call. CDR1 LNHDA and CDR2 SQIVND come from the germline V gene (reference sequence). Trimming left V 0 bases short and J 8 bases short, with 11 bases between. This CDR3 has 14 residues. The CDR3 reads CASSIDWTTEPQHF. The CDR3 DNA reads TGTGCCAGTAGTATAGATTGGACTACGGAGCCCCAGCATTTT.

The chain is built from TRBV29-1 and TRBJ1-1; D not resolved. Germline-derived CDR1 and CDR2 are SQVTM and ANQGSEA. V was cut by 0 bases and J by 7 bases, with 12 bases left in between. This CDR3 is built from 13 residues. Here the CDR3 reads CSVEDRKVGEAFF. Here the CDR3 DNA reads TGCAGCGTTGAAGACCGAAAAGTTGGTGAAGCTTTCTTT.

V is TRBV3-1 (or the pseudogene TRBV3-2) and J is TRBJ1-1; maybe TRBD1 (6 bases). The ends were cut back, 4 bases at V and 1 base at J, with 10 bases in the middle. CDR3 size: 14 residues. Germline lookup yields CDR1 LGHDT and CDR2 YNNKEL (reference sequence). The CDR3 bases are TGTGCCAGCAGCCCCGGACAGACGAACACTGAAGCTTTCTTT. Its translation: CASSPGQTNTEAFF.

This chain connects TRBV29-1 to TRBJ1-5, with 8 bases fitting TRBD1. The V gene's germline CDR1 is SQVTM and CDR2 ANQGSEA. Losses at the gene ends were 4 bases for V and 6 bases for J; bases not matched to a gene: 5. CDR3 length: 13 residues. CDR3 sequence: CSVVQGEFQPQHF. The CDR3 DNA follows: TGCAGCGTTGTACAGGGGGAATTTCAGCCCCAGCATTTT.

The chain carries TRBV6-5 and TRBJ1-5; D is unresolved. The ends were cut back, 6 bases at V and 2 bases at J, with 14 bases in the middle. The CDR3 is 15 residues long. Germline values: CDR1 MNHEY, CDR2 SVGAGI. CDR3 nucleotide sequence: TGTGCCAGCAGCGCCGGTCCGGGAGGCAATCAGCCCCAGCATTTT. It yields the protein CASSAGPGGNQPQHF.

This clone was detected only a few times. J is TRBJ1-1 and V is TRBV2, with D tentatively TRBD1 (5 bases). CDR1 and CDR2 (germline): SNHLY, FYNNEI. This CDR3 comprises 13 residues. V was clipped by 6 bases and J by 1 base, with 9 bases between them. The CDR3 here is CASRRDRNTEAFF. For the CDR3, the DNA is TGTGCCAGCAGAAGGGACCGGAACACTGAAGCTTTCTTT.

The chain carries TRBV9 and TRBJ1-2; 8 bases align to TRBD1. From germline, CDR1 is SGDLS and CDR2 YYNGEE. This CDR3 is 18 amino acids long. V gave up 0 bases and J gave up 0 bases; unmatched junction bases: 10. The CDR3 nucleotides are TGTGCCAGCAGCGTAGCTGCAATACAGGGGGTCCCTAACTATGGCTACACCTTC. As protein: CASSVAAIQGVPNYGYTF.

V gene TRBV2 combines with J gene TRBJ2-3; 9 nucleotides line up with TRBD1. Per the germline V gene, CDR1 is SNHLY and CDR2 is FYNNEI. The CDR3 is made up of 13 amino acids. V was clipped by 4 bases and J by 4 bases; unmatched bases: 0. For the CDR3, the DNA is TGTGCCAGCAGTGGACAGGGGGCAGATACGCAGTATTTT. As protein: CASSGQGADTQYF.

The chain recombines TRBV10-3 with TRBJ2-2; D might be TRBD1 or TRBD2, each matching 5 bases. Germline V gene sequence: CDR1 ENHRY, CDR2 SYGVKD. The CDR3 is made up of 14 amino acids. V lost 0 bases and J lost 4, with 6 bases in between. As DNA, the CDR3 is TGTGCCATCAGTGAGTCTGGGGGCACCGGGGAGCTGTTTTTT. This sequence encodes CAISESGGTGELFF.

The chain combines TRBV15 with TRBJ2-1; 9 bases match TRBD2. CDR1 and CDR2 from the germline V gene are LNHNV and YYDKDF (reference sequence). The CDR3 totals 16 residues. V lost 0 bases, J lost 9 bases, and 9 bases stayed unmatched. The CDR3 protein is CATSRDLAGGQGEQFF. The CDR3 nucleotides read TGTGCCACCAGCAGAGATTTGGCGGGGGGGCAGGGTGAGCAGTTCTTC.

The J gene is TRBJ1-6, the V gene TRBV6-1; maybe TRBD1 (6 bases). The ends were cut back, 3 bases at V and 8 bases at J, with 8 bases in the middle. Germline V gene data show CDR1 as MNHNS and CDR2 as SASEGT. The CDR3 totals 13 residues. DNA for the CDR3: TGTGCCAGCAGTGACACAGGGTATTCACCCCTCCACTTT. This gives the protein CASSDTGYSPLHF.

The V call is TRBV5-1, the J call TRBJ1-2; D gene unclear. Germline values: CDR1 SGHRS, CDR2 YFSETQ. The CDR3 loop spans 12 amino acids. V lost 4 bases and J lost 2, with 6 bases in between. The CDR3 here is CASSPDNYGYTF. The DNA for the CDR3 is TGCGCCAGCAGCCCTGACAACTATGGCTACACCTTC.

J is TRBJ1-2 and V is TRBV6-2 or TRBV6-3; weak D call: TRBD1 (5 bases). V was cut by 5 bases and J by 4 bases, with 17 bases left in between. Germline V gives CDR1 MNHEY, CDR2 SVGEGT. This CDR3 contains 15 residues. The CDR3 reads CASSIQGTLGYGYTF. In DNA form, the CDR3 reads TGTGCCAGCAGTATCCAGGGAACTTTGGGCTATGGCTACACCTTC.

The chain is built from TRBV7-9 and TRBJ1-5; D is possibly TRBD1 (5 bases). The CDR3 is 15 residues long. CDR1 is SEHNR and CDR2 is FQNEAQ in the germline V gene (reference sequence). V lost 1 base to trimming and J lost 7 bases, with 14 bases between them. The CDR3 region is CASSLGWGSGQPQHF. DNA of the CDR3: TGTGCCAGCAGCTTAGGGTGGGGGTCGGGGCAGCCCCAGCATTTT. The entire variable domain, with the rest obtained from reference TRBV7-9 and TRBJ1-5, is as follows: DTGVSQNPRHKITKRGQNVTFRCDPISEHNRLYWYRQTLGQGPEFLTYFQNEAQLEKSRLLSDRFSAERPKGSFSTLEIQRTEQGDSAMYLCASSLGWGSGQPQHFGDGTRLSIL.

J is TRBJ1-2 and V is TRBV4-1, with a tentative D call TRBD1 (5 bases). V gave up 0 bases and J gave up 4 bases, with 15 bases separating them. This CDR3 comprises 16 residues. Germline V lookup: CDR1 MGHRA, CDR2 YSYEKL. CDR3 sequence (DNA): TGCGCCAGCAGCCAAGACACAGGATTGTACAGCTATGGCTACACCTTC. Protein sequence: CASSQDTGLYSYGYTF.

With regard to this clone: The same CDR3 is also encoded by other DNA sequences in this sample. For the CDR3, the DNA is TGTGCCAGCGTCAGAGGAAGTAACTATGGCTACACCTTC. Its protein product is CASVRGSNYGYTF. The chain is built from TRBV19 and TRBJ1-2; D remains unclear. This CDR3 contains 13 residues. Germline CDR1 reads LNHDA; CDR2 reads SQIVND (reference sequence). V lost 9 bases, J lost 1 base, and 12 bases lay in between.

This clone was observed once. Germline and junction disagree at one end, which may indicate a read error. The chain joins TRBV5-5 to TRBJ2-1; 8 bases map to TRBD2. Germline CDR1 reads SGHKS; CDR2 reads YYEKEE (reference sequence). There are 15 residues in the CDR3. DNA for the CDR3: TGTGCCAGCAGCCCCGGACTAGCACGGAACAATGGGCAGTTCTTC. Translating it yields CASSPGLARNNGQFF. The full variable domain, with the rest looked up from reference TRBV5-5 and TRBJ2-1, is DAGVTQSPTHLIKTRGQQVTLRCSPISGHKSVSWYQQVLGQGPQFIFQYYEKEERGRGNFPDRFSARQFPNYSSELNVNALLLGDSALYLCASSPGLARNNGQFFGPGTRLTVL.

CDR3 sequence reads: CATSRVEGSGGYTF. DNA for the CDR3: TGTGCCACCAGCAGAGTGGAGGGGTCGGGTGGCTACACCTTC. The chain uses TRBV15 and TRBJ1-2, with D possibly matching TRBD1 (5 bases). Per the germline V gene, CDR1 is LNHNV and CDR2 is YYDKDF (reference sequence). The V gene lost 1 base and the J gene lost 7 bases, with 13 bases spanning the gap. This CDR3 comprises 14 residues. Together with reference TRBV15 and TRBJ1-2, the CDR3 gives the full variable domain: DAMVIQNPRYQVTQFGKPVTLSCSQTLNHNVMYWYQQKSSQAPKLLFHYYDKDFNNEADTPDNFQSRRPNTSFCFLDIRSPGLGDTAMYLCATSRVEGSGGYTFGSGTRLTVV.

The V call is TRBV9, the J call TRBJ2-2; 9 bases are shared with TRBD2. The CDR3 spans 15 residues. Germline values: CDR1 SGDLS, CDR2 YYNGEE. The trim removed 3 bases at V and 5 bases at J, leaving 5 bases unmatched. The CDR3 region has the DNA TGTGCCAGCAGCGCCCCGGGACTAGCTACCGGGGAGCTGTTTTTT. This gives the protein CASSAPGLATGELFF.

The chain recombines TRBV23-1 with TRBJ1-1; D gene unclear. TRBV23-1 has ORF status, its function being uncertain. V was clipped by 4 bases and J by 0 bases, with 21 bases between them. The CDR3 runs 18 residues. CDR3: CASSPPSNPMPMNTEAFF. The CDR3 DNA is TGCGCCAGCAGTCCCCCAAGTAACCCTATGCCCATGAACACTGAAGCTTTCTTT.

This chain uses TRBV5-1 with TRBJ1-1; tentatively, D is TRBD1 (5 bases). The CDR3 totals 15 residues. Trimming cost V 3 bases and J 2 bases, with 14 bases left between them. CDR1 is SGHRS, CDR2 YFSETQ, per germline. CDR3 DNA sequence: TGCGCCAGCAGCTCGGAGCCGGGGGGAAACACTGAAGCTTTCTTT. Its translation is CASSSEPGGNTEAFF.

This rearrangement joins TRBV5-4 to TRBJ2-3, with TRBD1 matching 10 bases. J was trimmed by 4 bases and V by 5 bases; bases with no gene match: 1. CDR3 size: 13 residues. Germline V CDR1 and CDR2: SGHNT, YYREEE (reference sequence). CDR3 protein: CASRGTGADTQYF. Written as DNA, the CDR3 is TGTGCCAGCAGGGGGACAGGGGCAGATACGCAGTATTTT.

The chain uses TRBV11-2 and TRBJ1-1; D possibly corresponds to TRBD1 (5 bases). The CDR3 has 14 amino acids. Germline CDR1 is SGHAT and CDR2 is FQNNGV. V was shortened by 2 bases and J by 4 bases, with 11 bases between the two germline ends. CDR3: CASSLNHGGTEAFF. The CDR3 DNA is TGTGCCAGCAGCTTAAATCATGGGGGCACTGAAGCTTTCTTT. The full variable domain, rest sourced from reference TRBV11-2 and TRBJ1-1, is EAGVAQSPRYKIIEKRQSVAFWCNPISGHATLYWYQQILGQGPKLLIQFQNNGVVDDSQLPKDRFSAERLKGVDSTLKIQPAKLEDSAVYLCASSLNHGGTEAFFGQGTRLTVV.

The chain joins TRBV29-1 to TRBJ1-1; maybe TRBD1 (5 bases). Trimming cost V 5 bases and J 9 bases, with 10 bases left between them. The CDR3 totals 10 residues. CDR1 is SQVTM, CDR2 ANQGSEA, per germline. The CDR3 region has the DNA TGCAGCGTTAAACAGGTTAAAGCTTTCTTT. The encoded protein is CSVKQVKAFF. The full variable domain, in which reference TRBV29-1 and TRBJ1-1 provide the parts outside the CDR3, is SAVISQKPSRDICQRGTSLTIQCQVDSQVTMMFWYRQQPGQSLTLIATANQGSEATYESGFVIDKFPISRPNLTFSTLTVSNMSPEDSSIYLCSVKQVKAFFGQGTRLTVV.

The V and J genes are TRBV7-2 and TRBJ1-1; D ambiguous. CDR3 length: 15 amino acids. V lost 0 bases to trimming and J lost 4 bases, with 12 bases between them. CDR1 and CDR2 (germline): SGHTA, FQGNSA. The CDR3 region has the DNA TGTGCCAGCAGCTTAGCTATCTCCGCCGGCACTGAAGCTTTCTTT. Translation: CASSLAISAGTEAFF.